This entry is about one T cell receptor beta chain. What this receptor recognizes is not known. TCR repertoire donors were approximately 11 juvenile idiopathic arthritis patients with active disease who had not reached inactive disease, 3 polyarticular and 8 oligoarticular. The TCR-sequenced patients had a median age of approximately 10 years (range roughly 2.2-22.9) and median disease duration of roughly seven years (range 0.2-19.1). Samples for TCR repertoire analysis came from two centres in Italy. Peripheral blood mononuclear cells were separated using a Histopaque-1077 density gradient and frozen in approximately 90% FCS with roughly 10% DMSO. The library relied on the immunoSEQ multiplex PCR assay. TCRbeta CDR3 sequencing was carried out by Adaptive Biotechnologies. In the source study's methods: Repertoire similarity was assessed with the Chao-modified Jaccard index and with the median clonotype overlap from 200 random subsamples of equal sample size. The similarity analyses were run on either productive nucleotide sequences or amino acid sequences translated in silico. Hierarchical clustering with single linkage and t-SNE based on Chao-modified Jaccard distances were used to compare repertoires. Repertoire diversity was quantified with the Renyi index, after sample size normalisation, across a range of alpha values. As stored in TCRdb, this immuneACCESS dataset retains in-frame rearrangements with V and J assigned. A fraction of the clones does not appear; measured against another copy, unresolved V genes explain less than half of the discrepancy, and the remainder lacks a known reason. V and J calls and clone size follow that table, whereas D and trimming were derived from the DNA. For this sample, the table gives around 9,600 clones. About 2% of the sample goes to the ten largest clones.

The germline V gene (reference sequence) gives CDR1 as MNHNY and CDR2 as SVGAGI. The CDR3, cysteine through phenylalanine, is 13 amino acids long. The DNA sequence is not available. This specimen belongs to a study of synovial regulatory T cells in juvenile arthritis (dated by TCRdb to the mid-2010s). Study-level background: Of the sequenced patients, three were therapy-naive, one was treated with methotrexate plus infliximab, several were treated with methotrexate, and one lacked treatment information. TCRbeta CDR3 repertoires of blood iaTreg cells, other blood Treg cells and synovial fluid Treg cells from matched patient samples were compared in the study. Effector T cell subsets from the study cohort were also sequenced for comparisons, but the Treg dataset by itself includes only blood Treg cells and synovial fluid Treg cells. TCR repertoire comparisons included Treg and Teff subsets from roughly ten JIA patients with active disease.

General conclusions and limits of the study: Lower TCR diversity was observed in blood iaTreg cells than in other blood Treg cells, consistent with antigen-driven expansion. More CDR3 sequences were shared by synovial Treg cells with iaTreg cells than with other blood Treg cells, and a closer relation was confirmed by Chao-Jaccard similarity. iaTreg TCR repertoires were found to be largely private across patients and to partially overlap with synovial Teff and blood CPL repertoires.

Sequencing was performed on Treg cells from blood. The label giving this sample's cell subset or site can be read as: remaining (HLA-DR-negative) circulating blood Treg cells. The V gene is TRBV6-6 and the J gene is TRBJ2-5; absent DNA, TCRdb's TRBD2 call cannot be checked. This receptor was obtained from a donor younger than 30 with juvenile idiopathic arthritis. The CDR3 here reads CAPRRGSQETQYF.